This T cell receptor beta chain was found in a study of T-cell reconstitution after alpha-beta-depleted transplantation in children. The germline V gene encodes CDR1 MNHEY and CDR2 SMNVEV (reference sequence). Trimming took 2 bases from V and 3 from J, leaving 5 bases between them. The CDR3 has 13 residues. Unique molecular identifiers were built into the TCRbeta library. TCRdb reprocessed the PCR reads via MiXCR and lists one record per CDR3 protein. Of some 220,000 distinct CDR3 sequences listed, 8% to 10% are singletons. At least ten counts were recorded for this clonotype. The receptor comes from a human donor who donated a stem cell graft to a child with acute lymphoblastic leukemia. V and J are TRBV27 and TRBJ2-1; unclear D gene. The sequencing here drew on PBMCs from the stem cell graft donor, taken from the stem cell graft. The CDR3 DNA reads as TGTGCCAGCAGTTTAGACAACTACAATGAGCAGTTCTTC. This sequence encodes CASSLDNYNEQFF.